This T cell receptor beta chain was profiled in a study of blood T cells in healthy people across ages. Overall study results and limits: Per million T cells, TCR beta diversity dropped about linearly as age rose. One million T cells yielded diversity estimates that were considered underestimates.

With regard to this clonotype: The target antigen is unknown.

It was 9.5 to 10 milliliters of peripheral blood that were drawn from each donor. The germline V gene has CDR1 DFQATT and CDR2 SNEGSKA (reference sequence). V gave up 5 bases and J gave up 1 base, with 12 bases separating them. The CDR3 runs 14 residues. Through a sample-barcoded 5' primer and a J-beta primer mix, a second PCR was run for roughly 7 to 11 cycles. TCRdb recomputed calls from the 5' RACE reads with MiXCR, one row per CDR3 protein. The sample yields about a million distinct CDR3 sequences, under 50% seen once. The sequencing input was blood. The sequence came from a man aged 30-40 years in good health. This sequence joins TRBV20-1 and TRBJ2-1; D may be TRBD2 (6 bases). As DNA, the CDR3 is TGCAGTGCTCCTCGGGGGACGTCCTACAATGAGCAGTTCTTC. It specifies CSAPRGTSYNEQFF.